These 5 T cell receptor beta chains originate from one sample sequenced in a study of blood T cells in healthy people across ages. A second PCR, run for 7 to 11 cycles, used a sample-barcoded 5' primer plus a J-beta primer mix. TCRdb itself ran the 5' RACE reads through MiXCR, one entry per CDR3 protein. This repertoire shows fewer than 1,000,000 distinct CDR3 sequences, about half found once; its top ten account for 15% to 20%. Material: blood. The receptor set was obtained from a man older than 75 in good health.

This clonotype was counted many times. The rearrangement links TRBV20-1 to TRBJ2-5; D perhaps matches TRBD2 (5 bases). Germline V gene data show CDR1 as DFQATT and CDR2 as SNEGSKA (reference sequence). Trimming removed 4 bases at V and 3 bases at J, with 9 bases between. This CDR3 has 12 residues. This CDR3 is CSAILGEETQYF. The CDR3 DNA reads TGCAGTGCTATATTGGGAGAAGAGACCCAGTACTTC.

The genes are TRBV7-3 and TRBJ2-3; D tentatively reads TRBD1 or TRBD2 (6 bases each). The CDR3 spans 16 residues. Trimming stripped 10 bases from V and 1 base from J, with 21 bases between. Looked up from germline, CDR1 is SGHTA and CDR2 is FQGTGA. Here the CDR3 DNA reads TGTGCCACCTCAGTAACCCGGGGGCAAGGCACAGATACGCAGTATTTT. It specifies CATSVTRGQGTDTQYF.

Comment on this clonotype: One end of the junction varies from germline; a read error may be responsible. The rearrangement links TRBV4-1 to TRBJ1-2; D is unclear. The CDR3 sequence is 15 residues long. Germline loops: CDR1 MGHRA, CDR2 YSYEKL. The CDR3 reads CASRSLDAYNYGYTF. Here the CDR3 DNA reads TGTGCCAGCCGCTCTTTGGACGCCTATAACTATGGCTACACCTTC.

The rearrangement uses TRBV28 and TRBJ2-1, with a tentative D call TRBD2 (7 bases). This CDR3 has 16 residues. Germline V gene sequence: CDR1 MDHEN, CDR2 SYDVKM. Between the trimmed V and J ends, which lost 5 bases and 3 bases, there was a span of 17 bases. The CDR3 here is CASSTPQGGGYNEQFF. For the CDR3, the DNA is TGTGCCAGCAGTACCCCACAGGGAGGGGGCTACAATGAGCAGTTCTTC.

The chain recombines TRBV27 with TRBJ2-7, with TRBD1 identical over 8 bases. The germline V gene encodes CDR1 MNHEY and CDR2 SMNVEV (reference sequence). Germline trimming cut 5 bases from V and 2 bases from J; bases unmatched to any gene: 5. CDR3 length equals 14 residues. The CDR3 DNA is TGTGCCAGCAGTGACAGGGGACCTACCTACGAGCAGTACTTC. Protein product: CASSDRGPTYEQYF.